The 9 T cell receptor beta chains given below trace back to one sample, sequenced in a study of early T cells in non-severe SARS-CoV-2 infection. TCRdb redid the calling of the 5' RACE reads with MiXCR, one entry per CDR3 protein. Of 65,000 to 85,000 distinct CDR3 sequences listed, less than 20% are singletons. Sequenced: whole blood. These receptor sequences come from an adult who was a healthcare worker with PCR-confirmed SARS-CoV-2 infection or an uninfected control (not recorded which).

This clonotype was seen ten or more times. CDR3 protein: CSGGGGNTGELFF. The CDR3 region has the DNA TGCAGCGGAGGGGGAGGGAACACCGGGGAGCTGTTTTTT. The rearrangement links TRBV29-1 to TRBJ2-2; tentatively, D is TRBD1 or TRBD2 (6 bases each). V lost 7 bases and J 1 base, leaving 10 bases between the germline ends. This CDR3 is 13 amino acids long. In germline, CDR1 is SQVTM, CDR2 ANQGSEA.

At least ten counts were recorded for this clonotype. The chain employs TRBV14 and TRBJ2-1, with 11 bases fitting TRBD2. Germline values: CDR1 SGHDN, CDR2 FVKESK. The CDR3 contains 15 residues. Trimming cost V 3 bases and J 4 bases; bases outside gene matches: 2. This chain's CDR3 is CASSHLAGGYNEQFF. CDR3 DNA sequence: TGTGCCAGCAGCCATCTAGCGGGAGGATACAATGAGCAGTTCTTC.

This clonotype is a singleton in its sample. The DNA of the CDR3 is TGTGCCAGCAGCTCCCAGCGGGACACGCAGTATTTT. Encoded protein: CASSSQRDTQYF. The genes are TRBV7-9 and TRBJ2-3; 7 nucleotides agree with TRBD2. Germline assignment: CDR1 SEHNR and CDR2 FQNEAQ (reference sequence). The CDR3 contains 12 residues. The V and J ends lost 4 bases and 9 bases, in that order; junction bases with no gene match: 4.

In DNA, the CDR3 is TGCGCCAGCAGCCAGGGGATACGGGGGGGAGTCACAGATACGCAGTATTTT. Translating it yields CASSQGIRGGVTDTQYF. The rearrangement links TRBV4-1 to TRBJ2-3, with 8 bases fitting TRBD2. CDR1 and CDR2 from the germline V gene are MGHRA and YSYEKL. CDR3 length equals 17 residues. V shed 3 bases, J shed 2 bases, and the junction held 10 bases outside the gene matches.

This clonotype has a handful of counts. The chain joins TRBV20-1 to TRBJ1-2, with D tentatively TRBD1 (6 bases). Trimming left V 5 bases short and J 4 bases short, with 14 bases between. The CDR3 sequence is 13 residues long. Per germline, CDR1 DFQATT and CDR2 SNEGSKA (reference sequence). CDR3 in amino acids: CSALQRGSYGYTF. CDR3 bases: TGCAGTGCTCTACAGAGGGGGAGCTATGGCTACACCTTC.

The V gene is TRBV29-1, the J gene TRBJ1-1; weak D call: TRBD1 (5 bases). CDR3 length: 14 residues. Germline CDR1 reads SQVTM; CDR2 reads ANQGSEA. Trimming stripped 6 bases from V and 0 bases from J, with 14 bases between. This CDR3 reads CSVVKEGLNTEAFF. The CDR3 region has the DNA TGCAGCGTGGTCAAAGAGGGACTGAACACTGAAGCTTTCTTT.

The sample holds a few counts of this clonotype. This sequence joins TRBV20-1 and TRBJ1-2; possible D gene TRBD1, 6 bases. Germline loops: CDR1 DFQATT, CDR2 SNEGSKA (reference sequence). V shed 2 bases and J shed 0 bases, with 13 bases lying between them. The CDR3 has 15 amino acids. The CDR3 DNA sequence: TGCAGTGCTAGACATGACAGGAGCGCTAACTATGGCTACACCTTC. It translates to CSARHDRSANYGYTF.

The rearrangement joins TRBV5-1 to TRBJ1-6, with unresolved D. V lost 2 bases, J lost 4 bases, and 7 bases lay in between. The CDR3 covers 14 residues. Germline lookup yields CDR1 SGHRS and CDR2 YFSETQ. The CDR3 reads CASSFGDYNSPLHF. CDR3 in DNA: TGCGCCAGCAGCTTCGGGGATTATAATTCACCCCTCCACTTT. The full variable domain, in which reference TRBV5-1 and TRBJ1-6 provide the parts outside the CDR3, is KAGVTQTPRYLIKTRGQQVTLSCSPISGHRSVSWYQQTPGQGLQFLFEYFSETQRNKGNFPGRFSGRQFSNSRSEMNVSTLELGDSALYLCASSFGDYNSPLHFGNGTRLTVT.

This clonotype was picked up many times. The J gene is TRBJ1-5, the V gene TRBV4-1; D not resolved. The CDR3 is 16 residues long. Germline CDR1 and CDR2: MGHRA and YSYEKL. Between the trimmed V and J ends, which lost 1 base and 0 bases, there was a span of 10 bases. Written as DNA, the CDR3 is TGCGCCAGCAGCCAAGGGCTGCCATATAGCAATCAGCCCCAGCATTTT. Translating it yields CASSQGLPYSNQPQHF.